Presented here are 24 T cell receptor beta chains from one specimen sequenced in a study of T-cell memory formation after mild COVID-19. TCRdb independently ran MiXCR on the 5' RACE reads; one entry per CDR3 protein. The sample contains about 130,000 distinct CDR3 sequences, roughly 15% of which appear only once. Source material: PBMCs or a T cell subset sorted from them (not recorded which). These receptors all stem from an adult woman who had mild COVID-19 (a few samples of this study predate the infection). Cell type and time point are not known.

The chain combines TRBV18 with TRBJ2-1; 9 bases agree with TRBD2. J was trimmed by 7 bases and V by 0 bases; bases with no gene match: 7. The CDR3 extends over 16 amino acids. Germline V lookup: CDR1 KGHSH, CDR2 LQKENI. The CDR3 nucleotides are TGTGCCAGCTCACCACCGGAGCGGGGGGATCATAATGAGCAGTTCTTC. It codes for CASSPPERGDHNEQFF.

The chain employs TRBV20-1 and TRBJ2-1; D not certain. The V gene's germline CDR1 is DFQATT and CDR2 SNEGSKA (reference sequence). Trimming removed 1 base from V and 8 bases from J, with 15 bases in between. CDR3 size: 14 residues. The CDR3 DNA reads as TGCAGTGCTAGAGGCAGCGTCGGGTTGCATGAGCAGTTCTTC. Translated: CSARGSVGLHEQFF.

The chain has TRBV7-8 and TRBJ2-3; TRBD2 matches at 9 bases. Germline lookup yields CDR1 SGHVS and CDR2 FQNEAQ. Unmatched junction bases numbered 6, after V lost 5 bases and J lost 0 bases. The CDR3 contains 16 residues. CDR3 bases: TGTGCCAGCAGCCTACGACTAGCGGTTAGCACAGATACGCAGTATTTT. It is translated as CASSLRLAVSTDTQYF.

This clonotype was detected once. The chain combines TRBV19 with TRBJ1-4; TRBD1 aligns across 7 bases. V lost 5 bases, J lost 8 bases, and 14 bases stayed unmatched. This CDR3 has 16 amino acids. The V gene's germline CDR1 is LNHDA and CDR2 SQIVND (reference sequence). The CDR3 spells CASSALDRAGEEKLFF. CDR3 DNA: TGTGCCAGTAGTGCGCTCGACAGGGCCGGGGAGGAAAAACTGTTTTTT.

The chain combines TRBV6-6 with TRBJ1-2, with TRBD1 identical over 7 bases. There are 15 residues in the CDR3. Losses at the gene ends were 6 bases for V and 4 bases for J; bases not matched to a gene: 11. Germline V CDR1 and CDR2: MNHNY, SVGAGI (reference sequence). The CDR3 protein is CASRLTGLNSYGYTF. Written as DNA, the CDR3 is TGTGCCAGCAGGTTGACAGGGCTAAACTCCTATGGCTACACCTTC.

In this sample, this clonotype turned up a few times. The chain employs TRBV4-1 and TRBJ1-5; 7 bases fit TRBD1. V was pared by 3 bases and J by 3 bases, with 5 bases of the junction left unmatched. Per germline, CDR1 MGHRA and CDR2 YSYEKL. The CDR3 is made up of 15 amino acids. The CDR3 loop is CASSHAQGINQPQHF. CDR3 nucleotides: TGCGCCAGCAGCCACGCACAGGGGATCAATCAGCCCCAGCATTTT.

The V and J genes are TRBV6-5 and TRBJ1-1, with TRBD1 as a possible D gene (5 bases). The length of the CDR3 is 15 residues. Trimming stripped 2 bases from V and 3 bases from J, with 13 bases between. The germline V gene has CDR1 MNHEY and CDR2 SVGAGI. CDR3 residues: CASSYGLLGDTEAFF. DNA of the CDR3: TGTGCCAGCAGTTACGGGCTGCTAGGGGACACTGAAGCTTTCTTT.

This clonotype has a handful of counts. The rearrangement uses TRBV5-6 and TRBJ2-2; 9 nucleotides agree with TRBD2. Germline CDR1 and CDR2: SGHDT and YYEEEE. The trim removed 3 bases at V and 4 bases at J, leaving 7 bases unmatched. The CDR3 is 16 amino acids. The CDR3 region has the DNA TGTGCCAGCAGCTCGTCCCTTAGCGGGGGCACCGGGGAGCTGTTTTTT. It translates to CASSSSLSGGTGELFF.

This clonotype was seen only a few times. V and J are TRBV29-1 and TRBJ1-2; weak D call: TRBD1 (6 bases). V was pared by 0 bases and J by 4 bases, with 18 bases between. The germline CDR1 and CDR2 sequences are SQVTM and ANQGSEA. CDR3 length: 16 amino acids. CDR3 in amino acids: CSVEDGVGGPGYGYTF. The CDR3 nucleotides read TGCAGCGTTGAAGATGGGGTTGGGGGGCCTGGCTATGGCTACACCTTC.

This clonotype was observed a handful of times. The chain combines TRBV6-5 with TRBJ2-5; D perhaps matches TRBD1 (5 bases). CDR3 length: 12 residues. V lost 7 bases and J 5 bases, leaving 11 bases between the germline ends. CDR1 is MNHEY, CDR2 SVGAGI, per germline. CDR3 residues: CASKGFQETQYF. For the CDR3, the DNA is TGTGCCAGCAAGGGGTTTCAGGAGACCCAGTACTTC.

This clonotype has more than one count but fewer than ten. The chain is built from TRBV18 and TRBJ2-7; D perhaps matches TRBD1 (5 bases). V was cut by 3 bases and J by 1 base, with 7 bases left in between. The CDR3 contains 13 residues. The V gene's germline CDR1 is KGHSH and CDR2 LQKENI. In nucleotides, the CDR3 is TGTGCCAGCTCACCCCGACAGTCCTACGAGCAGTACTTC. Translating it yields CASSPRQSYEQYF.

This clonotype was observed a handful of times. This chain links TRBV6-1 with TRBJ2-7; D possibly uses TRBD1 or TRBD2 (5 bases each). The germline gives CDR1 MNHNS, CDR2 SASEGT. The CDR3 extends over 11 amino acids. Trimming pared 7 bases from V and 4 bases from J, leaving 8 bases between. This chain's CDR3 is CASNEGYEQYF. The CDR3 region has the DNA TGTGCCAGCAATGAGGGGTACGAGCAGTACTTC.

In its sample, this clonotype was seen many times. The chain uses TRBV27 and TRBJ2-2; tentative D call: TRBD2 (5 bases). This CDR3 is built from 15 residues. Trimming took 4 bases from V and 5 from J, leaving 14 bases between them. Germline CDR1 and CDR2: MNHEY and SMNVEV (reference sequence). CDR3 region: CASSSRRELTGELFF. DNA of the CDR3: TGTGCCAGCAGTTCGAGAAGGGAGCTTACCGGGGAGCTGTTTTTT.

The CDR3 reads CASSSGASTDTQYF. The CDR3 bases are TGTGCCAGCAGCTCGGGGGCTAGCACAGATACGCAGTATTTT. The chain employs TRBV7-9 and TRBJ2-3, with D possibly called TRBD1 or TRBD2 (6 bases each). CDR1 and CDR2 from the germline V gene are SEHNR and FQNEAQ (reference sequence). With 4 bases removed from V and 0 bases from J, the gap between germline ends came to 8 bases. The CDR3 covers 14 residues.

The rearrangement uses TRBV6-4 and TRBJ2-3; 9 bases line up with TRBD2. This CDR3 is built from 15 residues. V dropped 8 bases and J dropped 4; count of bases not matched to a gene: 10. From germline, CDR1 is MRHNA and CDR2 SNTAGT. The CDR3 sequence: CASREVAGVSDTQYF. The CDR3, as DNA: TGTGCCAGCCGCGAGGTAGCGGGAGTATCAGATACGCAGTATTTT.

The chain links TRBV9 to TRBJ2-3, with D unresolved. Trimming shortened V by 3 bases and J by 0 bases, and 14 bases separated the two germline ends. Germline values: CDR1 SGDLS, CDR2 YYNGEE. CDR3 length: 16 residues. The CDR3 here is CASSGNVNYSTDTQYF. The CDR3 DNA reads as TGTGCCAGCAGCGGAAACGTAAATTACAGCACAGATACGCAGTATTTT.

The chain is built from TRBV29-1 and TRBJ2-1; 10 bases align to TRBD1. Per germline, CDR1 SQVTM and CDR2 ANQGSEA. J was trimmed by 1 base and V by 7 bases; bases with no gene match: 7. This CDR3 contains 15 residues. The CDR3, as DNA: TGCAGCGCTGGTCTGGGACAGGGGTCCTACAATGAGCAGTTCTTC. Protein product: CSAGLGQGSYNEQFF.

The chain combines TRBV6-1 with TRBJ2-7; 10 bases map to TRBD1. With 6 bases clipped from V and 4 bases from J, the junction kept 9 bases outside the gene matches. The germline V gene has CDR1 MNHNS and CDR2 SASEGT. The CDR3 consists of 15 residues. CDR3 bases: TGTGCCAGCAGGCCCTACCGGGACAGGGGATACGAGCAGTACTTC. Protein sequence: CASRPYRDRGYEQYF.

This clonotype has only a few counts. CDR3 protein: CASSQGFMAGTNTGELFF. In DNA, the CDR3 is TGCGCCAGCAGCCAAGGCTTTATGGCGGGCACGAACACCGGGGAGCTGTTTTTT. The V gene is TRBV4-1, the J gene TRBJ2-2; a possible D gene is TRBD2 (5 bases). This CDR3 spans 18 amino acids. Germline V lookup: CDR1 MGHRA, CDR2 YSYEKL. Trimming removed 1 base at V and 0 bases at J, with 15 bases between.

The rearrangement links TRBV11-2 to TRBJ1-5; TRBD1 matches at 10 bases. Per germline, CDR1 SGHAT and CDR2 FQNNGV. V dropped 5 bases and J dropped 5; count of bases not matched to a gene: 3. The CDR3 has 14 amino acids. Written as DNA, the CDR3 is TGTGCCAGCAGCGTAGGGACAGGGGATCAGCCCCAGCATTTT. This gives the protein CASSVGTGDQPQHF.

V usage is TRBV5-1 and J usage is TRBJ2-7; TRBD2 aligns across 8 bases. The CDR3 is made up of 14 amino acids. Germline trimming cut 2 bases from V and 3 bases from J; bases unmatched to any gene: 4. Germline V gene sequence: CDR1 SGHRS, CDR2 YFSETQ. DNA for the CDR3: TGCGCCAGCAGCTTCGCCCTAGCGGGCTACGAGCAGTACTTC. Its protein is CASSFALAGYEQYF.

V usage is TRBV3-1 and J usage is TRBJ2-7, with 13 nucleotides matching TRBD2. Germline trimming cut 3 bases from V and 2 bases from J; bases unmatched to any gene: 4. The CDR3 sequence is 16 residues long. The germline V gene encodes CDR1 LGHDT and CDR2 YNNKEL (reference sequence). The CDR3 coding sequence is TGTGCCAGCAGCCAGGTTACTAGCGGGGGGGCCTACGAGCAGTACTTC. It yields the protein CASSQVTSGGAYEQYF.

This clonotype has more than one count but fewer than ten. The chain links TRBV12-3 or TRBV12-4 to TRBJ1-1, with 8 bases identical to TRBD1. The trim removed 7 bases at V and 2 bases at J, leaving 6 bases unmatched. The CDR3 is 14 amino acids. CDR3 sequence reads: CASTDGQGNTEAFF. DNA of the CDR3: TGTGCCAGCACCGACGGACAGGGTAACACTGAAGCTTTCTTT.

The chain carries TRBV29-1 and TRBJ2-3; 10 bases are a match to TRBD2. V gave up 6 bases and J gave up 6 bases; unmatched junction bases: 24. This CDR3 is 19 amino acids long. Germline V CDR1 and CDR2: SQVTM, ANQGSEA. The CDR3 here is CSVFRGAASGRGGQDTQYF. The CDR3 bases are TGCAGCGTGTTTCGGGGCGCGGCTAGCGGGAGAGGGGGGCAGGATACGCAGTATTTT.